What follows are 28 T cell receptor beta chains derived from one specimen sequenced in a study of blood T cell repertoires in COVID-19 (dated by TCRdb to about 2020). Receptors were amplified or captured by the immunoSEQ multiplex PCR assay. The table comes from immuneACCESS by way of TCRdb, which keeps in-frame sequences with V and J called. Part of the clones is missing from these tables; in studies checked, under half for an unresolved V gene and the rest for unknown reasons. Counted in this sample were about 670,000 clones; about nine tenths of them appeared once. Together, the top ten hold roughly 0.25% of the sample. Sequencing used peripheral blood. These receptors originate from a woman aged 18-35 years with acute or convalescent COVID-19.

The chain has TRBV29-1 and TRBJ1-1; the D gene is possibly TRBD1 (6 bases). The CDR3 has 15 residues. Germline V gene lookup returns CDR1 SQVTM and CDR2 ANQGSEA. Between the trimmed V and J ends, which lost 5 bases and 5 bases, there was a span of 21 bases. The CDR3 DNA follows: TGCAGCGTTAGAAGACAGGTCCCATGGGATACTGAAGCTTTCTTT. The encoded protein is CSVRRQVPWDTEAFF.

This clone occurred once. Just one base apart from a much larger clone, this may be a read error. This sequence joins TRBV2 and TRBJ1-1; TRBD1 agrees at 7 bases. CDR1 and CDR2 (germline): SNHLY, FYNNEI. The CDR3 totals 13 residues. V lost 6 bases and J lost 1; bases outside the gene matches: 2. CDR3 DNA: TGTGCCAGCAGCAGGACAGGGAACACTGAAGCTTTCTTT. Translated: CASSRTGNTEAFF.

The J gene is TRBJ1-1, the V gene TRBV7-3; possible D gene TRBD1, 6 bases. V lost 4 bases and J 0 bases, leaving 12 bases between the germline ends. This CDR3 has 15 residues. Looked up from germline, CDR1 is SGHTA and CDR2 is FQGTGA. The CDR3 DNA reads as TGTGCCAGCAGCTCTTCCGGACAGTTGAACACTGAAGCTTTCTTT. Residues: CASSSSGQLNTEAFF.

This chain joins TRBV2 and TRBJ1-1; maybe TRBD1 (5 bases). The germline V gene encodes CDR1 SNHLY and CDR2 FYNNEI. The CDR3 totals 14 residues. V lost 11 bases, J lost 0 bases, and 16 bases lay in between. The chain's CDR3 is CASWVWGLNTEAFF. CDR3 coding DNA: TGTGCCTCCTGGGTTTGGGGCTTGAACACTGAAGCTTTCTTT.

The gene calls are TRBV11-2 and TRBJ2-7, with 10 bases lining up with TRBD1. CDR3 length: 12 residues. Looked up from germline, CDR1 is SGHAT and CDR2 is FQNNGV. Trimming at V came to 6 bases and at J to 6 bases, leaving 2 bases not matched to a gene. CDR3 in amino acids: CASSWTGGEQYF. CDR3 DNA: TGTGCCAGCAGTTGGACAGGGGGCGAGCAGTACTTC.

This clone has only one observation. This chain uses TRBV10-3 with TRBJ2-7, with TRBD1 matching over 7 bases. The CDR3 totals 12 residues. The junction had 9 bases not matched to a gene; V was cut back by 7 bases and J by 9 bases. In germline, CDR1 is ENHRY, CDR2 SYGVKD. The CDR3 is CAIKGQAVGQYF. The CDR3 DNA follows: TGTGCCATCAAAGGACAGGCGGTCGGGCAGTACTTC.

The chain joins TRBV6-5 to TRBJ1-1; 10 bases are shared with TRBD1. The ends lost 5 bases at V and 7 bases at J; junction bases unmatched: 7. The CDR3 totals 14 residues. Germline CDR1 MNHEY, CDR2 SVGAGI. In DNA form, the CDR3 reads TGTGCCAGCAGTAAGACAGGGGGCATTATTGAAGCTTTCTTT. This encodes CASSKTGGIIEAFF.

The rearrangement joins TRBV5-1 to TRBJ1-1; TRBD1 is a possible D gene (5 bases). Between the trimmed V and J ends, which lost 4 bases and 3 bases, there was a span of 13 bases. Germline CDR1 and CDR2: SGHRS and YFSETQ. The CDR3 covers 14 residues. The CDR3 sequence is CASSPAGRDTEAFF. CDR3 nucleotides: TGCGCCAGCAGCCCGGCGGGACGCGACACTGAAGCTTTCTTT.

This chain joins TRBV2 and TRBJ2-7, with D tentatively TRBD2 (6 bases). Germline V gene data show CDR1 as SNHLY and CDR2 as FYNNEI. V dropped 6 bases and J dropped 0 bases, with 12 bases sitting between them. The CDR3 has 14 amino acids. CDR3 sequence reads: CASSGPGDSYEQYF. CDR3 in DNA: TGTGCCAGCAGCGGACCGGGGGACTCCTACGAGCAGTACTTC.

V and J are TRBV24-1 and TRBJ1-1; 8 positions match TRBD1. Unmatched junction bases numbered 7, after V lost 7 bases and J lost 1 base. The CDR3 loop spans 15 amino acids. Germline V lookup: CDR1 KGHDR, CDR2 SFDVKD. The CDR3 is CATRGQESQNTEAFF. The CDR3 DNA reads TGTGCCACCAGGGGACAGGAGTCCCAGAACACTGAAGCTTTCTTT.

V is TRBV24-1 and J is TRBJ1-1, with D perhaps matching TRBD1 (5 bases). The V gene lost 5 bases and the J gene lost 11 bases, with 23 bases spanning the gap. Germline values: CDR1 KGHDR, CDR2 SFDVKD. The CDR3 consists of 15 residues. The CDR3 DNA sequence: TGTGCCACCAGTGGGGAATCCAGGGCGGGAGCGAGGGCTTTCTTT. Its protein product is CATSGESRAGARAFF.

The V and J genes are TRBV6-1 and TRBJ1-2; D ambiguous. The germline V gene encodes CDR1 MNHNS and CDR2 SASEGT. CDR3 length equals 14 residues. Trimming pared 2 bases from V and 0 bases from J, leaving 7 bases between. The CDR3: CASSEREANYGYTF. In DNA, the CDR3 is TGTGCCAGCAGTGAACGGGAAGCTAACTATGGCTACACCTTC.

This chain links TRBV6-5 with TRBJ2-1, with 8 bases aligning to TRBD1. Trimming at V came to 7 bases and at J to 6 bases, leaving 2 bases not matched to a gene. This CDR3 region has 12 residues. In germline, CDR1 is MNHEY, CDR2 SVGAGI. The CDR3 DNA is TGTGCCAGCATGGACAGGGTCAATGAGCAGTTCTTC. It yields the protein CASMDRVNEQFF.

This clone occurred once. This chain joins TRBV2 and TRBJ2-3; 7 positions match TRBD2. The germline V gene encodes CDR1 SNHLY and CDR2 FYNNEI. Losses at the gene ends were 9 bases for V and 0 bases for J; bases not matched to a gene: 3. There are 13 residues in the CDR3. CDR3 loop: CARTGGSTDTQYF. The CDR3 coding sequence is TGTGCCAGAACGGGGGGTAGCACAGATACGCAGTATTTT.

This sequence joins TRBV6-6 and TRBJ1-5; the D is unclear. Germline V CDR1 and CDR2: MNHNY, SVGAGI (reference sequence). Trimming took off 0 bases at V and 0 bases at J, with 9 bases between the two ends. The CDR3 loop spans 16 amino acids. The CDR3 nucleotides are TGTGCCAGCAGTTACTCGATAACTTATAGCAATCAGCCCCAGCATTTT. Encoded protein: CASSYSITYSNQPQHF.

The chain joins TRBV5-6 to TRBJ1-2; tentative D call: TRBD1 (6 bases). Germline V gives CDR1 SGHDT, CDR2 YYEEEE. Trimming cost V 4 bases and J 9 bases, with 19 bases left between them. This CDR3 is 14 amino acids long. The CDR3 region has the DNA TGTGCCAGCAGCCCTTTACAGGGTTCCCCTCGCTACACCTTC. Its protein is CASSPLQGSPRYTF.

In its sample, this clone was seen once. This chain joins TRBV29-1 and TRBJ1-2; the match to TRBD1 covers 7 bases. CDR3 length equals 13 residues. V was clipped by 4 bases and J by 6 bases; unmatched bases: 8. CDR1 is SQVTM and CDR2 is ANQGSEA in the germline V gene. The CDR3 is CSVVGRGVDGYTF. The CDR3 region has the DNA TGCAGCGTTGTAGGCAGGGGGGTTGATGGCTACACCTTC.

The chain links TRBV7-9 to TRBJ2-7; D uncertain. CDR3 size: 14 residues. V lost 2 bases to trimming and J lost 0 bases, with 8 bases between them. The germline V gene encodes CDR1 SEHNR and CDR2 FQNEAQ (reference sequence). CDR3 coding DNA: TGTGCCAGCAGCTTAACCCAGTCCTCCTACGAGCAGTACTTC. Amino acids: CASSLTQSSYEQYF.

This clone was recorded a few times. This chain connects TRBV2 to TRBJ1-4; a possible D gene is TRBD1 (6 bases). Germline-derived CDR1 and CDR2 are SNHLY and FYNNEI. V lost 6 bases and J 8 bases, leaving 7 bases between the germline ends. This CDR3 comprises 11 residues. CDR3 nucleotides: TGTGCCAGCAGAAGGGGGGAAAAACTGTTTTTT. Encoded protein: CASRRGEKLFF.

J is TRBJ1-2 and V is TRBV5-6; tentatively, D is TRBD1 (5 bases). CDR1 is SGHDT, CDR2 YYEEEE, per germline. The length of the CDR3 is 15 residues. Trimming removed 0 bases at V and 2 bases at J, with 11 bases between. As DNA, the CDR3 is TGTGCCAGCAGCTTGGGGGGTAGGGGAAACTATGGCTACACCTTC. Its protein product is CASSLGGRGNYGYTF. Full variable domain (outside the CDR3, taken from reference TRBV5-6 and TRBJ1-2): DAGVTQSPTHLIKTRGQQVTLRCSPKSGHDTVSWYQQALGQGPQFIFQYYEEEERQRGNFPDRFSGHQFPNYSSELNVNALLLGDSALYLCASSLGGRGNYGYTFGSGTRLTVV.

The chain combines TRBV4-3 with TRBJ1-3, with 7 bases aligning to TRBD1. The germline CDR1 and CDR2 sequences are LGHNA and YSLEER. CDR3 length: 18 residues. V was pared by 1 base and J by 0 bases, with 9 bases of the junction left unmatched. CDR3 DNA: TGCGCCAGCAGCCAAGGCCTTTTGACAGGGTTCTCTGGAAACACCATATATTTT. Residues: CASSQGLLTGFSGNTIYF.

The J gene is TRBJ2-7, the V gene TRBV2; D perhaps matches TRBD1 (6 bases). The germline gives CDR1 SNHLY, CDR2 FYNNEI. This CDR3 region has 14 residues. Deletions cut 4 bases from V and 3 bases from J, with 13 bases between. The chain's CDR3 is CASSVSQGVYEQYF. The CDR3 nucleotides are TGTGCCAGCAGTGTGTCACAGGGTGTCTACGAGCAGTACTTC.

The V call is TRBV11-2, the J call TRBJ1-3; 7 positions match TRBD1. V was pared by 3 bases and J by 2 bases, with 1 base of the junction left unmatched. Germline CDR1 is SGHAT and CDR2 is FQNNGV. The CDR3 runs to 14 residues. As DNA, the CDR3 is TGTGCCAGCAGCTTGGGACAGACTGGAAACACCATATATTTT. This encodes CASSLGQTGNTIYF.

This clone showed up just a few times. Other nucleotide sequences from this sample produce the same CDR3. This chain joins TRBV7-2 and TRBJ2-3, with 9 bases matching TRBD2. Per the germline V gene, CDR1 is SGHTA and CDR2 is FQGNSA. The J segment lost 5 bases and the V segment lost 1 base, leaving 4 bases of the junction unmatched. The CDR3 runs 15 residues. Written as DNA, the CDR3 is TGTGCCAGCAGCTTAGGAGGAGCGGGGGGAGATACGCAGTATTTT. Its translation: CASSLGGAGGDTQYF.

The CDR3 sequence is CASSQPRQGRYNEQFF. CDR3 nucleotide sequence: TGCGCCAGCAGCCAACCCAGGCAGGGTCGGTACAATGAGCAGTTCTTC. This chain joins TRBV4-1 and TRBJ2-1; D possibly corresponds to TRBD1 (5 bases). The CDR3 loop spans 16 amino acids. With 2 bases removed from V and 4 bases from J, the gap between germline ends came to 15 bases. Germline V CDR1 and CDR2: MGHRA, YSYEKL.

The V and J genes are TRBV9 and TRBJ2-3; 11 nucleotides line up with TRBD1. The CDR3 has 19 residues. The V gene's germline CDR1 is SGDLS and CDR2 YYNGEE. The V and J ends lost 4 bases and 0 bases, in that order; junction bases with no gene match: 13. CDR3: CASSNRAGQGGFSTDTQYF. CDR3 bases: TGTGCCAGCAGCAACCGAGCGGGACAGGGGGGATTTAGCACAGATACGCAGTATTTT.

This chain joins TRBV7-9 and TRBJ2-5, with a possible D match to TRBD2 (6 bases). The CDR3 spans 13 residues. Trimming took 6 bases from V and 1 from J, leaving 9 bases between them. Germline V CDR1 and CDR2: SEHNR, FQNEAQ (reference sequence). CDR3 loop: CASSRSGQETQYF. The CDR3 nucleotides are TGTGCCAGCAGTCGTAGCGGCCAAGAGACCCAGTACTTC.

This chain links TRBV2 with TRBJ2-7; 9 nucleotides agree with TRBD1. Trimming cost V 8 bases and J 5 bases; bases outside gene matches: 10. Germline V gene sequence: CDR1 SNHLY, CDR2 FYNNEI. The length of the CDR3 is 14 residues. CDR3 coding DNA: TGTGCCAGCCACCGGGGACAGGGCAGCCACGAGCAGTACTTC. The encoded protein is CASHRGQGSHEQYF. Filled out from reference TRBV2 and TRBJ2-7, the complete variable domain reads EPEVTQTPSHQVTQMGQEVILRCVPISNHLYFYWYRQILGQKVEFLVSFYNNEISEKSEIFDDQFSVERPDGSNFTLKIRSTKLEDSAMYFCASHRGQGSHEQYFGPGTRLTVT.